This is a list of T cell receptor beta chains from one sample in a study of radiotherapy plus CTLA-4 blockade in lung cancer. The assay was immunoSEQ multiplex PCR, and TCRdb's table has in-frame clones only and misses some. The table records 30,000 to 40,000 clones, roughly 70% of them present only once. The sample here was peripheral blood, taken from a patient treated with radiotherapy plus ipilimumab. The receptors come from a human donor with non-small cell lung cancer that progressed on radiotherapy plus ipilimumab. Both conserved end residues are part of each CDR3. Each record gives: CDR3 length, clone size, J gene, V gene, D gene, CDR3 protein, CDR3 DNA. A D gene is named only where the DNA matches it firmly. For some rows the clone size is stated as once, few or many, or as a class when expanded; others skip it.

>11|-|TRBJ2-3|TRBV30|-
CAWSLADTQYF
TGTGCCTGGAGTTTAGCAGATACGCAGTATTTT
>15|-|TRBJ1-4|TRBV7-9|-
CASSLARGVDEKLFF
TGTGCCAGCAGCTTAGCGAGGGGAGTAGATGAAAAACTGTTTTTT
>17|few|TRBJ1-5|TRBV28|-
CARGWGGPPPSNQPQHF
TGTGCCAGGGGCTGGGGAGGGCCTCCACCTAGCAATCAGCCCCAGCATTTT
>13|-|TRBJ1-3|TRBV2|-
CASNSDMRNTIYF
TGTGCCAGCAACAGCGACATGAGGAACACCATATATTTT
>13|-|TRBJ1-2|TRBV5-1|TRBD1
CASSQGTGNGYTF
TGCGCCAGCAGCCAAGGGACAGGGAATGGCTACACCTTC
>18|medium-sized|TRBJ1-4|TRBV7-9|-
CASSFGFPEFSTNEKLFF
TGTGCCAGCAGCTTCGGGTTTCCCGAATTCTCAACTAATGAAAAACTGTTTTTT
>14|-|TRBJ1-1|TRBV29-1|TRBD1
CSLGTGGVFTEAFF
TGCAGCCTAGGGACAGGGGGCGTCTTCACTGAAGCTTTCTTT
>15|-|TRBJ2-1|TRBV5-1|-
CASSLEDTSYNEQFF
TGCGCCAGCAGCTTGGAGGACACTTCCTACAATGAGCAGTTCTTC
>17|-|TRBJ1-2|TRBV4-3|-
CASSQDPQTLVPYGYTF
TGCGCCAGCAGCCAAGATCCACAAACCCTCGTCCCCTATGGCTACACCTTC
>15|-|TRBJ2-5|TRBV4-3|-
CASSRHEGEQETQYF
TGCGCCAGCAGCCGCCACGAGGGGGAACAAGAGACCCAGTACTTC
>15|-|TRBJ2-1|TRBV5-8|TRBD2
CASSPGTSGYNEQFF
TGTGCCAGCAGCCCAGGGACTAGCGGTTACAATGAGCAGTTCTTC
>15|once|TRBJ2-3|TRBV9|TRBD2
CASSVVSGSTDTQYF
TGTGCCAGCAGCGTAGTTAGCGGGAGCACAGATACGCAGTATTTT
>17|-|TRBJ2-2|TRBV9|TRBD2
CASSDRAGLENTGELFF
TGTGCCAGCAGCGATCGGGCGGGACTAGAGAACACCGGGGAGCTGTTTTTT
>13|once|TRBJ2-7|TRBV6-5|-
CASSRQRRYEQYF
TGTGCCAGCAGCCGACAGCGTAGGTACGAGCAGTACTTC
>14|-|TRBJ2-7|TRBV6-1|-
CASSREGVFYEQYF
TGTGCCAGCAGCCGAGAGGGGGTGTTTTACGAGCAGTACTTC
>14|-|TRBJ2-5|TRBV4-1|-
CASSQEGGQETQYF
TGCGCCAGCAGCCAAGAGGGGGGCCAAGAGACCCAGTACTTC
>16|-|TRBJ2-2|TRBV2|TRBD1
CAITPPDRGMTGELFF
TGTGCCATTACCCCCCCGGACAGGGGGATGACCGGGGAGCTGTTTTTT
>15|-|TRBJ2-5|TRBV11-1|-
CASSYRQAIQETQYF
TGTGCCAGCAGCTATAGACAGGCCATCCAAGAGACCCAGTACTTC
>16|-|TRBJ1-5|TRBV27|TRBD1
CASSLSAGGWNQPQHF
TGTGCCAGCAGTTTATCTGCAGGGGGCTGGAATCAGCCCCAGCATTTT
>15|-|TRBJ1-6|TRBV28|-
CASSSSGSGNSPLHF
TGTGCCAGCAGTTCCTCCGGATCCGGGAATTCACCCCTCCACTTT
>15|-|TRBJ1-2|TRBV4-1|TRBD1
CASQISPGQSYGYTF
TGCGCCAGCCAGATTTCCCCGGGACAGAGCTATGGCTACACCTTC
>14|-|TRBJ2-2|TRBV10-1|-
CASRSGTSTGELFF
TGCGCCTCTCGGAGCGGTACGAGCACCGGGGAGCTGTTTTTT